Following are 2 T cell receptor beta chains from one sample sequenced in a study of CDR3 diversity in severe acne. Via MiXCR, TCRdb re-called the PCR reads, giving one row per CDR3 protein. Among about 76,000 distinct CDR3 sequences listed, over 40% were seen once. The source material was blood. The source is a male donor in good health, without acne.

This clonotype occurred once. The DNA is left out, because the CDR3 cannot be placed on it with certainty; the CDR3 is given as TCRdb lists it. CDR3 sequence reads: CASSFYICSASRGDTQYF. The chain has TRBV5-6 and TRBJ2-3; TRBD2, the D gene given by the table, was not confirmed from the DNA. Including both end residues, the CDR3 is 18 amino acids long. Germline V CDR1 and CDR2: SGHDT, YYEEEE.

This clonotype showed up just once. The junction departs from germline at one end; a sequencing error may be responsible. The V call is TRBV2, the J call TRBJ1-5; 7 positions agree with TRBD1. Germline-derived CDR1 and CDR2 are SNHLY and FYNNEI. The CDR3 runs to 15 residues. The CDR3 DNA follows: TGTACCAGCAACTTGGCAGGGGGATTTGGTCAGCCCCAGCATTTT. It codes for CTSNLAGGFGQPQHF.